Listed below are T cell receptor beta chains from one sample, sequenced in a study of cytomegalovirus exposure and HLA in healthy donors. TCRdb's table, derived via immunoSEQ multiplex PCR, lists solely in-frame clones and lacks some. The table includes 150,000 to 200,000 clones, 70% to 90% detected once. The sample consisted of PBMCs. All receptors come from a young man in good health and CMV-seropositive. The CDR3 runs from the conserved cysteine through the conserved F or W. The order of the fields is clone size, CDR3 length, J gene, V gene, CDR3 protein. Not all rows give a size; the values are once, few, many and, for expanded clones, a class.

abundance: .; len: 15; j_gene: TRBJ1-2; v_gene: TRBV4-2; CDR3aa: CASSQVRGGVSGYTF
abundance: .; len: 13; j_gene: TRBJ1-1; v_gene: TRBV30; CDR3aa: CAWSVHGEPEAFF
abundance: .; len: 16; j_gene: TRBJ2-6; v_gene: TRBV7-9; CDR3aa: CASSLLTGAGANVLTF
abundance: .; len: 16; j_gene: TRBJ1-3; v_gene: TRBV28; CDR3aa: CASSLSVPLSGNTIYF
abundance: .; len: 17; j_gene: TRBJ1-1; v_gene: TRBV4-1; CDR3aa: CASSLGTGGLGDTEAFF
abundance: .; len: 18; j_gene: TRBJ1-1; v_gene: TRBV5-1; CDR3aa: CASSHRPGTGGGQTEAFF
abundance: once; len: 16; j_gene: TRBJ2-1; v_gene: TRBV18; CDR3aa: CASSLVRTGASLEQFF
abundance: .; len: 11; j_gene: TRBJ2-7; v_gene: TRBV6-1; CDR3aa: CASSGGYEQYF
abundance: .; len: 14; j_gene: TRBJ2-1; v_gene: TRBV11-2; CDR3aa: CASSGTSGGVEQFF
abundance: .; len: 14; j_gene: TRBJ1-1; v_gene: TRBV5-4; CDR3aa: CASSQGGGFTEAFF
abundance: .; len: 16; j_gene: .; v_gene: TRBV27; CDR3aa: CASSPSTGDFGYEQYF
abundance: .; len: 15; j_gene: TRBJ2-7; v_gene: TRBV27; CDR3aa: CASSFYQGASAEQYF
abundance: .; len: 14; j_gene: TRBJ2-3; v_gene: TRBV15; CDR3aa: CATSRDVGTDTQYF
abundance: .; len: 14; j_gene: TRBJ2-1; v_gene: TRBV6-1; CDR3aa: CASSEDEGSDEQFF
abundance: few; len: 14; j_gene: TRBJ2-2; v_gene: TRBV19; CDR3aa: CASRASGVAGELFF
abundance: once; len: 14; j_gene: TRBJ2-1; v_gene: TRBV29-1; CDR3aa: CSVPDRGSYNEQFF
abundance: .; len: 16; j_gene: TRBJ2-2; v_gene: TRBV7-8; CDR3aa: CASSSNRQGITGELFF
abundance: .; len: 16; j_gene: TRBJ2-2; v_gene: TRBV2; CDR3aa: CASRQGGTLTTGELFF
abundance: .; len: 16; j_gene: TRBJ2-1; v_gene: TRBV5-6; CDR3aa: CASSLGLAGGYNEQFF
abundance: .; len: 13; j_gene: TRBJ2-7; v_gene: TRBV7-9; CDR3aa: CASSSAPYYEQYF
abundance: few; len: 12; j_gene: TRBJ1-2; v_gene: TRBV5-6; CDR3aa: CASSPGNYGYTF
abundance: .; len: 18; j_gene: TRBJ1-5; v_gene: TRBV15; CDR3aa: CATSRKDRGVIGYQPQHF